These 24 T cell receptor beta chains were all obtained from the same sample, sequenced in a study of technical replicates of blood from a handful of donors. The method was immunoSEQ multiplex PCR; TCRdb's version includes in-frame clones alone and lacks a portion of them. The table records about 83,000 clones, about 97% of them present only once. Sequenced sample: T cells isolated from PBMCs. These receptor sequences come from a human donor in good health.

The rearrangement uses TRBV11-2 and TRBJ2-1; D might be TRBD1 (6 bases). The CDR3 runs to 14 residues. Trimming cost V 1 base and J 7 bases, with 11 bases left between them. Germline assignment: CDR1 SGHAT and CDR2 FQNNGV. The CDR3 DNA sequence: TGTGCCAGCAGCTTAGGTATCAGGGGTAATGAGCAGTTCTTC. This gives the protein CASSLGIRGNEQFF.

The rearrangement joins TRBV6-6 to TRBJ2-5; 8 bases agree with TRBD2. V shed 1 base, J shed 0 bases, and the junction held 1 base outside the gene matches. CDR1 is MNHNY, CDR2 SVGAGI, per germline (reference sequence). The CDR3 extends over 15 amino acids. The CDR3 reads CASSYLAGNQETQYF. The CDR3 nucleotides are TGTGCCAGCAGTTACTTAGCGGGAAACCAAGAGACCCAGTACTTC.

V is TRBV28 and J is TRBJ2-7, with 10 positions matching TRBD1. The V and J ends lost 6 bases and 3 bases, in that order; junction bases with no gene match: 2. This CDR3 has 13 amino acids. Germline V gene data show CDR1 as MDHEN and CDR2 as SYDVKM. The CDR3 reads CASSGDRGYEQYF. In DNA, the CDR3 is TGTGCCAGCAGCGGGGACAGGGGCTACGAGCAGTACTTC.

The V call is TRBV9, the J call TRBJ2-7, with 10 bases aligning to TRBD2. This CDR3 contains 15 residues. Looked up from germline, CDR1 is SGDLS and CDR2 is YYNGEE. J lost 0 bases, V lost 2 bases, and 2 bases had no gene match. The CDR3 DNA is TGTGCCAGCAGCGTTAGCGGGGGGAGCTCCTACGAGCAGTACTTC. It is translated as CASSVSGGSSYEQYF.

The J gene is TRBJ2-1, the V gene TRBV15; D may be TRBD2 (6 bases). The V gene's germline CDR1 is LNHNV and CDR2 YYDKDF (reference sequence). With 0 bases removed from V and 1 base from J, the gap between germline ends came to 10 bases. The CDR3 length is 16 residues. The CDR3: CATSRDRERSYNEQFF. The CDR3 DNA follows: TGTGCCACCAGCAGAGACCGGGAGAGGTCCTACAATGAGCAGTTCTTC.

The CDR3 sequence is CASSLDTHTVNEQFF. Here the CDR3 DNA reads TGTGCCAGCAGCTTGGACACCCACACCGTCAATGAGCAGTTCTTC. This chain joins TRBV7-7 and TRBJ2-1; possibly TRBD1 for D (5 bases). Germline CDR1 reads SSHAT; CDR2 reads FNYEAQ (reference sequence). CDR3 length equals 15 residues. V lost 3 bases and J 6 bases, leaving 15 bases between the germline ends.

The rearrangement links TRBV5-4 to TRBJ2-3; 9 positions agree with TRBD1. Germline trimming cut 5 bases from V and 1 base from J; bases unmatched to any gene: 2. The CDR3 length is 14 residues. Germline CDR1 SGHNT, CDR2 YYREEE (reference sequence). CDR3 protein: CASSWDRGTDTQYF. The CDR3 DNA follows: TGTGCCAGCAGTTGGGACAGGGGCACAGATACGCAGTATTTT.

CDR3 sequence (DNA): TGCGCCAGCACCGGGACATCCGAGACCCAGTACTTC. It translates to CASTGTSETQYF. The genes are TRBV5-1 and TRBJ2-5; perhaps TRBD1 as D (6 bases). The V end was cut by 6 bases, the J end by 5 bases, with 11 bases between. The CDR3 loop spans 12 amino acids. CDR1 and CDR2 (germline): SGHRS, YFSETQ.

DNA of the CDR3: TGCGCCAGCAGCTTTGGGACTAGCGGATACTCCTACGAGCAGTACTTC. Translating gives CASSFGTSGYSYEQYF. The gene calls are TRBV5-1 and TRBJ2-7, with 11 bases identical to TRBD2. The CDR3 runs to 16 residues. V lost 2 bases and J lost 0; bases outside the gene matches: 4. The germline V gene has CDR1 SGHRS and CDR2 YFSETQ.

CDR3 region: CASSTRQGMNTEAFF. CDR3 nucleotides: TGTGCCAGCAGCACCCGACAGGGAATGAACACTGAAGCTTTCTTT. The V and J genes are TRBV11-3 and TRBJ1-1; 7 bases match TRBD1. Germline assignment: CDR1 SGHNT and CDR2 YENEEA. Germline trimming cut 5 bases from V and 0 bases from J; bases unmatched to any gene: 6. The CDR3 extends over 15 amino acids.

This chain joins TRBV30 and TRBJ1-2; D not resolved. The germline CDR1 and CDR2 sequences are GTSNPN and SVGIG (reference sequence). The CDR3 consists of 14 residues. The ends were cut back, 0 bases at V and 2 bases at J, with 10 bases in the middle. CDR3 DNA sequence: TGTGCCTGGAGTGTAAATGGAGGCAACTATGGCTACACCTTC. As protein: CAWSVNGGNYGYTF.

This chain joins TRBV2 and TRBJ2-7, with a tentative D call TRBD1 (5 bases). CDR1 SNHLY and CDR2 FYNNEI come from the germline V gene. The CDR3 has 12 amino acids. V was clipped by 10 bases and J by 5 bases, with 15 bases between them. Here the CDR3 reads CATPKGSHEQYF. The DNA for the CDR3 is TGTGCCACCCCCAAGGGGTCCCACGAGCAGTACTTC.

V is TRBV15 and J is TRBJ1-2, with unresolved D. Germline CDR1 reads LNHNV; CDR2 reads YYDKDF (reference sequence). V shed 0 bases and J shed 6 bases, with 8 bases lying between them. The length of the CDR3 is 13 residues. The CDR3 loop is CATSRDEYNGYTF. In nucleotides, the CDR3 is TGTGCCACCAGCAGAGATGAATACAATGGCTACACCTTC.

The CDR3 loop is CASSLLLGAGNEQFF. The DNA of the CDR3 is TGCGCCAGCAGCTTGCTCTTAGGCGCGGGCAATGAGCAGTTCTTC. The chain is built from TRBV5-1 and TRBJ2-1; a weak D match, TRBD2 (5 bases). V lost 1 base and J lost 6, with 14 bases in between. Germline V gives CDR1 SGHRS, CDR2 YFSETQ. This CDR3 has 15 amino acids.

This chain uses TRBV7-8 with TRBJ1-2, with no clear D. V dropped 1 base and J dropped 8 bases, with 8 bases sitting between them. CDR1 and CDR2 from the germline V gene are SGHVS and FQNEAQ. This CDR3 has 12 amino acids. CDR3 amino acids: CASSLVRGGYTF. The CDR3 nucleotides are TGTGCCAGCAGCTTAGTTCGAGGAGGCTACACCTTC.

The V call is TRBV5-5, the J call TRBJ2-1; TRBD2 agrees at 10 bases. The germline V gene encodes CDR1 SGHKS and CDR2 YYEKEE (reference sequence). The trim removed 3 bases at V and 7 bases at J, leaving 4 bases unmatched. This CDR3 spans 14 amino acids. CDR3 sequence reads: CASSWGLARNEQFF. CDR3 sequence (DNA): TGTGCCAGCAGCTGGGGACTAGCGAGGAATGAGCAGTTCTTC.

The CDR3 spells CASSPEGGSSFTDTQYF. The CDR3, as DNA: TGTGCCAGCAGCCCCGAGGGGGGGAGTTCGTTCACAGATACGCAGTATTTT. The rearrangement joins TRBV9 to TRBJ2-3, with D perhaps matching TRBD2 (7 bases). Per the germline V gene, CDR1 is SGDLS and CDR2 is YYNGEE. The CDR3 extends over 17 amino acids. With 4 bases removed from V and 2 bases from J, the gap between germline ends came to 20 bases.

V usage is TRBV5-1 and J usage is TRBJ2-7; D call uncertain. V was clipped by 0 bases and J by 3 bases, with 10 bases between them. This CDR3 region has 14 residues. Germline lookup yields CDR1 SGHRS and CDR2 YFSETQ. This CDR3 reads CASSLEAESYEQYF. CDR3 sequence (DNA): TGCGCCAGCAGCTTGGAGGCGGAGAGCTACGAGCAGTACTTC.

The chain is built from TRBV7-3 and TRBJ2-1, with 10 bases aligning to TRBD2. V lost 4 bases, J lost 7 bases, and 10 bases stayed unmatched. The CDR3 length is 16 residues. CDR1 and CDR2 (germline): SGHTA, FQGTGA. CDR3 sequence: CASSSSGTSATNEQFF. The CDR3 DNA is TGTGCCAGCAGCTCCTCCGGGACTAGCGCGACTAATGAGCAGTTCTTC.

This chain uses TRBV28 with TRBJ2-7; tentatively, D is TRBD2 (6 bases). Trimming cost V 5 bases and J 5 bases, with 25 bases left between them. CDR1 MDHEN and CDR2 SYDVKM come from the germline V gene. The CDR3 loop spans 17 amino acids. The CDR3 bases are TGTGCCAGCAGTCCTGGGCAACTAGCAGGATTATTAGACGAGCAGTACTTC. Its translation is CASSPGQLAGLLDEQYF.

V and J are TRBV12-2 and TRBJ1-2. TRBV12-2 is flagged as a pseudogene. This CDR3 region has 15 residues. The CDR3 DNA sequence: TGTGCAAGTCGCTTAGAGCCAAAAACTAACTATGGCTACACCTTC. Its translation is CASRLEPKTNYGYTF.

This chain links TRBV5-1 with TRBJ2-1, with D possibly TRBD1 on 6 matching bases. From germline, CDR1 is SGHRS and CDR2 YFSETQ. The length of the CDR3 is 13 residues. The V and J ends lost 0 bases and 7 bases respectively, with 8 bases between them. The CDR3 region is CASSLEQGNEQFF. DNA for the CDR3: TGCGCCAGCAGCTTGGAACAGGGAAATGAGCAGTTCTTC. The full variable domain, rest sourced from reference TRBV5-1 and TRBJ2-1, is KAGVTQTPRYLIKTRGQQVTLSCSPISGHRSVSWYQQTPGQGLQFLFEYFSETQRNKGNFPGRFSGRQFSNSRSEMNVSTLELGDSALYLCASSLEQGNEQFFGPGTRLTVL.

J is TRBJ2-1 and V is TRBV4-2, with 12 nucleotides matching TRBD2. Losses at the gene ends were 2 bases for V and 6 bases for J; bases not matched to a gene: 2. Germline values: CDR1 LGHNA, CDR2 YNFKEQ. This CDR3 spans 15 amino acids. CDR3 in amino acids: CASSQQTSGSNEQFF. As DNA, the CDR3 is TGTGCCAGCAGCCAACAGACTAGCGGGAGCAATGAGCAGTTCTTC.

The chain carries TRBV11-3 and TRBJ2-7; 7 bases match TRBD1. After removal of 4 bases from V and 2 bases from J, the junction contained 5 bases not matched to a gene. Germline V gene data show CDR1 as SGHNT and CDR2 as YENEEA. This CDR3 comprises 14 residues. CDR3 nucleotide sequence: TGTGCCAGCAGCTCCGGGGACAGAACCTACGAGCAGTACTTC. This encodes CASSSGDRTYEQYF.